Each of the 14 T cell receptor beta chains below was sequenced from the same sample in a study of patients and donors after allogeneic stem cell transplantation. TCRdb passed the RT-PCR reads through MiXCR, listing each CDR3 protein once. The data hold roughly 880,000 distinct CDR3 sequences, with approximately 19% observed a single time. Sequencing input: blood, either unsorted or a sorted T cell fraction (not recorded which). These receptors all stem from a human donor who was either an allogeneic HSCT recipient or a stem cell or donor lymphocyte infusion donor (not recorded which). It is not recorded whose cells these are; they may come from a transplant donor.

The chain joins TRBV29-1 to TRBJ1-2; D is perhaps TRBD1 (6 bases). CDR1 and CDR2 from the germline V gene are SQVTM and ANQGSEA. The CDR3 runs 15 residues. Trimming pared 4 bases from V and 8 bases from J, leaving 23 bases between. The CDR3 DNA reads TGCAGCGTTGGTGTGGATCGAACTGGGGGCGAGGGCTACACCTTC. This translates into CSVGVDRTGGEGYTF. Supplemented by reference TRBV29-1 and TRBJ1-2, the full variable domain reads SAVISQKPSRDICQRGTSLTIQCQVDSQVTMMFWYRQQPGQSLTLIATANQGSEATYESGFVIDKFPISRPNLTFSTLTVSNMSPEDSSIYLCSVGVDRTGGEGYTFGSGTRLTVV.

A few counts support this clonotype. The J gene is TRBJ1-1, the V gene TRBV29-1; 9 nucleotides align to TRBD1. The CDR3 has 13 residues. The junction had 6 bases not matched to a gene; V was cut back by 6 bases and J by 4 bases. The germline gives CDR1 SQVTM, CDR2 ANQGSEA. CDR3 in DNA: TGCAGCGTGACGGGACAGGGAGGCACTGAAGCTTTCTTT. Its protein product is CSVTGQGGTEAFF.

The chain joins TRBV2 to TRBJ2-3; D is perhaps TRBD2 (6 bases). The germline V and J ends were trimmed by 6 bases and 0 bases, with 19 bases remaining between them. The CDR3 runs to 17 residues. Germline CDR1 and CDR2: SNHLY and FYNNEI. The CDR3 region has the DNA TGTGCCAGCAGGACACCGGGACTGGGGACTAGCACAGATACGCAGTATTTT. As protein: CASRTPGLGTSTDTQYF.

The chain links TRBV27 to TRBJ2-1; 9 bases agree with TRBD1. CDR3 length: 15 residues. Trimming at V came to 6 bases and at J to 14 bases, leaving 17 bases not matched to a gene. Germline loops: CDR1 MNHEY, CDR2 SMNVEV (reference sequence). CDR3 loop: CASRPLKGARQGEFF. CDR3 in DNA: TGTGCCAGCAGACCCCTAAAAGGCGCACGACAGGGGGAGTTCTTC.

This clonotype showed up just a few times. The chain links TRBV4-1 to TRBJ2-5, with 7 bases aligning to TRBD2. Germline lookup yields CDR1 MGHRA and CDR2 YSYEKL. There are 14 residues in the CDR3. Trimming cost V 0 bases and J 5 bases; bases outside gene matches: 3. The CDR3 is CASSQEEGGETQYF. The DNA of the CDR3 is TGCGCCAGCAGCCAAGAGGAGGGAGGGGAGACCCAGTACTTC.

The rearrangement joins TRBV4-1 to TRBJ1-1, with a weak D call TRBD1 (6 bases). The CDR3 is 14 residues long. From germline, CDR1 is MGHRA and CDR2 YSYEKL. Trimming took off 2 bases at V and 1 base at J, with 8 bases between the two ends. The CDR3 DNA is TGCGCCAGCAGCCAATTACAGGGGAACACTGAAGCTTTCTTT. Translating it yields CASSQLQGNTEAFF.

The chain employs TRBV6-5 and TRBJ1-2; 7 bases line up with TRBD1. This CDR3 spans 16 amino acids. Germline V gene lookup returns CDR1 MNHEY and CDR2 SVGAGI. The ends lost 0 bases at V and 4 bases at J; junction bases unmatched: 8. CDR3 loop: CASSYSLGGRGYGYTF. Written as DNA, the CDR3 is TGTGCCAGCAGTTACTCGCTAGGGGGCAGGGGCTATGGCTACACCTTC.

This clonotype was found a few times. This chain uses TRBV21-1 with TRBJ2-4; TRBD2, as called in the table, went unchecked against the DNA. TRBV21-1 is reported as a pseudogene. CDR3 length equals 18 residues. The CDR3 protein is CASSGRREDKSAKNIQYF. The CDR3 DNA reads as TGTGCCAGCAGCGGCCGGAGGGAGGACAAGTCCGCCAAAAACATTCAGTACTTC.

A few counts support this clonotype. The DNA for the CDR3 is TGTGCCAGCAGCCGACTGAGAGGACAGGTGCAGAACTATGGCTACACCTTC. It encodes CASSRLRGQVQNYGYTF. This chain connects TRBV12-3 or TRBV12-4 to TRBJ1-2; 7 bases line up with TRBD1. The junction had 15 bases not matched to a gene; V was cut back by 6 bases and J by 2 bases. The CDR3 extends over 17 amino acids.

Written as DNA, the CDR3 is TGCGCCAGCAGCCAAGGTCCCCGTGCGGGTGGGGAAGCTTTCTTT. It yields the protein CASSQGPRAGGEAFF. This sequence joins TRBV4-1 and TRBJ1-1; no clear D gene. Trimming shortened V by 1 base and J by 8 bases, and 17 bases separated the two germline ends. CDR3 size: 15 residues. Germline values: CDR1 MGHRA, CDR2 YSYEKL.

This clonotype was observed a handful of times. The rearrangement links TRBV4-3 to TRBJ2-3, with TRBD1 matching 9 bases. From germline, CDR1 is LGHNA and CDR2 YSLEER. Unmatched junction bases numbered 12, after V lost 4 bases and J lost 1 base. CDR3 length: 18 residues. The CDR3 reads CASSRDRQGGIGTDTQYF. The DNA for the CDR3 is TGCGCCAGCAGCCGAGACCGACAGGGGGGGATCGGCACAGATACGCAGTATTTT.

The CDR3 is CASSPSDRYTDTQYF. Written as DNA, the CDR3 is TGTGCCAGTAGTCCATCGGACCGGTACACAGATACGCAGTATTTT. J is TRBJ2-3 and V is TRBV19; D not certain. From germline, CDR1 is LNHDA and CDR2 SQIVND (reference sequence). The CDR3 covers 15 residues. V shed 5 bases and J shed 2 bases, with 14 bases lying between them. Full variable domain (remainder filled in from reference TRBV19 and TRBJ2-3): DGGITQSPKYLFRKEGQNVTLSCEQNLNHDAMYWYRQDPGQGLRLIYYSQIVNDFQKGDIAEGYSVSREKKESFPLTVTSAQKNPTAFYLCASSPSDRYTDTQYFGPGTRLTVL.

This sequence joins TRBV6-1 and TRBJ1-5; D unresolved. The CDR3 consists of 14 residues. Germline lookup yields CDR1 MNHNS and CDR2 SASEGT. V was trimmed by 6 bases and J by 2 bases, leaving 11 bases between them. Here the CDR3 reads CASRGLSGNQPQHF. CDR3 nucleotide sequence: TGTGCCAGCAGGGGTTTGAGTGGCAATCAGCCCCAGCATTTT.

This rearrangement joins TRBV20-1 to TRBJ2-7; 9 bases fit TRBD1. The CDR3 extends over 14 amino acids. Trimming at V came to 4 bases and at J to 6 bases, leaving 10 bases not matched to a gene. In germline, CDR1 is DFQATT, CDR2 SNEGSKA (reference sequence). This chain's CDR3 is CSATPRDRAVEQYF. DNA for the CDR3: TGCAGTGCTACCCCCCGGGACAGGGCGGTCGAGCAGTACTTC.